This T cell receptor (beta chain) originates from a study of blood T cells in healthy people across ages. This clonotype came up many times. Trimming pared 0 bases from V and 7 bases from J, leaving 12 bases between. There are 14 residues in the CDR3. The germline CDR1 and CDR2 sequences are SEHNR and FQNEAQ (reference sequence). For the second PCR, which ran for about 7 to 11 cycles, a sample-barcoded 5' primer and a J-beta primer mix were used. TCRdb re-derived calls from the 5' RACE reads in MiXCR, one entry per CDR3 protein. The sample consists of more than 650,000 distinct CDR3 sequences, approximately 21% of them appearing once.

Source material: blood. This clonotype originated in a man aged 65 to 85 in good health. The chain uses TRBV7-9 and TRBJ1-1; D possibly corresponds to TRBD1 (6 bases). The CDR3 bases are TGTGCCAGCAGCTTAGCGACGGGGGGCGGTGAAGCTTTCTTT. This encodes CASSLATGGGEAFF.